This T cell receptor beta chain emerged from a study of monozygotic twins with inflammatory bowel disease. TCRdb processed the 5' RACE reads again and assigns one entry to each CDR3 protein, with no DNA. The sample totals a few hundred thousand distinct CDR3 sequences. The CDR3 has 18 amino acids. The germline CDR1 and CDR2 sequences are SGHAT and FQNNGV. The chain employs TRBV11-2 and TRBJ2-3; TCRdb calls TRBD1, which cannot be checked without DNA. Sample: blood. This sequence originates from a human donor with ulcerative colitis or Crohn's disease, or a healthy co-twin of an affected twin (not recorded which). The CDR3 protein is CASSVRDRGWGSTDTQYF.